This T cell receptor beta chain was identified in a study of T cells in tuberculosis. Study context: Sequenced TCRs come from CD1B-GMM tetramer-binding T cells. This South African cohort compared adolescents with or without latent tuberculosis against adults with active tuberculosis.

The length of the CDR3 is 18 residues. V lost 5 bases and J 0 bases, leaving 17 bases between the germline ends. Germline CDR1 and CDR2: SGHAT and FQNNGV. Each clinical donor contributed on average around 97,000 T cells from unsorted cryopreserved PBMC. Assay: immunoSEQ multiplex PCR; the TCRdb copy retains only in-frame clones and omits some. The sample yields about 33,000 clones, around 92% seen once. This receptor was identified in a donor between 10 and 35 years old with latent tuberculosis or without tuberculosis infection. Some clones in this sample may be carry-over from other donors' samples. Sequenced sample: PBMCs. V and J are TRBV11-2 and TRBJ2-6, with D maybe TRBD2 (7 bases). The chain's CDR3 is CASSHGQRGSSGANVLTF. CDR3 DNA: TGTGCCAGCAGCCACGGACAGCGGGGTTCCTCTGGGGCCAACGTCCTGACTTTC. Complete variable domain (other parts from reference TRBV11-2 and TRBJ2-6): EAGVAQSPRYKIIEKRQSVAFWCNPISGHATLYWYQQILGQGPKLLIQFQNNGVVDDSQLPKDRFSAERLKGVDSTLKIQPAKLEDSAVYLCASSHGQRGSSGANVLTFGAGSRLTVL.